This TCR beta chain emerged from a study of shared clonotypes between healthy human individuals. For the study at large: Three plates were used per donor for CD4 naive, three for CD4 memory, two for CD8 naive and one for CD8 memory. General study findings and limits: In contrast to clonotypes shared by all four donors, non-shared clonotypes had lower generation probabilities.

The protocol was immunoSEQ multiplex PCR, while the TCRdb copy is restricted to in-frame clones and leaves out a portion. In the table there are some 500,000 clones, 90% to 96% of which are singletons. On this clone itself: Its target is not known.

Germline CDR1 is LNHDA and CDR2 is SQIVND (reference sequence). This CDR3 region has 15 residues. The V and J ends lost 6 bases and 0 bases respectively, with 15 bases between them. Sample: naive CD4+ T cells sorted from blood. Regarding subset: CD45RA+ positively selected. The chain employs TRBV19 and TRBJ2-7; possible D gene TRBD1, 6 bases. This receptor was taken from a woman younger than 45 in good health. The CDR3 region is CASRKGVHPSYEQYF. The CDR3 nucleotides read TGTGCCAGTAGAAAGGGGGTCCACCCCTCCTACGAGCAGTACTTC.